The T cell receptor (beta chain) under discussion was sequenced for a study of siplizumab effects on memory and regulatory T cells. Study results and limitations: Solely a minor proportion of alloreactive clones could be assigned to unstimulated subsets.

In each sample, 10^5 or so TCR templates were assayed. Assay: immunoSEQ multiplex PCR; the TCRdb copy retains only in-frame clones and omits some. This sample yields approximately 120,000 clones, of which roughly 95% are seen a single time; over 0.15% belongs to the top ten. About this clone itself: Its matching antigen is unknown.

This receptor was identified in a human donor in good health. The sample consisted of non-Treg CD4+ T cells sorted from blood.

This CDR3 reads CASSLGSGGTDTQYF. In DNA, the CDR3 is TGCGCCAGCAGCTTGGGTAGCGGGGGGACGGATACGCAGTATTTT. V and J are TRBV5-1 and TRBJ2-3, with 10 positions matching TRBD2. CDR1 and CDR2 (germline): SGHRS, YFSETQ. Unmatched junction bases numbered 4, after V lost 0 bases and J lost 6 bases. This CDR3 is 15 amino acids long.